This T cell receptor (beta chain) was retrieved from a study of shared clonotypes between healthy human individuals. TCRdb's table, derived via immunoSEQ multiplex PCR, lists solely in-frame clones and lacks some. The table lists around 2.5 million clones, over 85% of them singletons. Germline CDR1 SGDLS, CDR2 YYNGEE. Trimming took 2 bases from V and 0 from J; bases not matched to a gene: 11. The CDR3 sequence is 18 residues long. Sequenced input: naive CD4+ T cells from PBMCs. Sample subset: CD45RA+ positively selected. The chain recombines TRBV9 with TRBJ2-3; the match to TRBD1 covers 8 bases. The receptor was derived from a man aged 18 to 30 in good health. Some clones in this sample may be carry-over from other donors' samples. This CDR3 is CASSVRQGRSSSTDTQYF. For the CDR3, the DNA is TGTGCCAGCAGCGTTCGACAGGGGCGGTCTTCTAGCACAGATACGCAGTATTTT.